This T cell receptor beta chain emerged from a study of blood T cells in healthy people across ages. Whole-study findings and limits: Diversity was higher, and naive CD4+ cells more numerous, in long-lived donors than in aged donors. A strong correlation was found between TCR beta diversity and the percentage of naive T cells. Unsorted PBMCs blocked a conclusive comparison of naive and antigen-experienced cells.

Germline V lookup: CDR1 SGDLS, CDR2 YYNGEE. The CDR3 contains 14 residues. V gave up 0 bases and J gave up 6 bases, with 13 bases separating them. With regard to this clonotype: Its antigen is unknown.

Per sample, at least 6 micrograms of total RNA were extracted. With a J-beta primer mix and a sample-barcoded 5' primer, a second PCR ran roughly 7 to 11 cycles. TCRdb processed the 5' RACE reads anew with MiXCR; each CDR3 protein has one entry. The repertoire holds fewer than 2,000,000 distinct CDR3 sequences, with about 32% as singletons. V gene TRBV9 combines with J gene TRBJ2-7; D not resolved. Specimen: blood. This receptor was taken from a woman between 25 and 40 years old in good health. For the CDR3, the DNA is TGTGCCAGCAGCGTAGCTGGGATAGGTACCGAGCAGTACTTC. Its translation: CASSVAGIGTEQYF.